A selection of T cell receptor beta chains follows, all from one sample in a study of Ad26.COV2.S vaccination and SARS-CoV-2 variants. Data came from immunoSEQ multiplex PCR; TCRdb stores just in-frame clones and leaves some out. The profile shows about 350,000 clones, around 89% of them singletons. Here the sequenced sample was peripheral blood, taken in a trial of Ad26.COV2.S vaccine versus placebo. The receptors stem from a person aged 18-65 years who received the Ad26.COV2.S COVID-19 vaccine or a placebo. CDR3s include the opening cysteine and the closing phenylalanine or tryptophan. A D gene is named only where the DNA matches it firmly. Size values are once, few and many counts, or a class for expanded clones, and some rows have none.

d_call clone_size j_call v_call cdr3_nt cdr3_aa
. . TRBJ2-1 TRBV6-5 TGTGCCAGCAGCTGGGGGGACAACTCCTACAATGAGCAGTTCTTC CASSWGDNSYNEQFF
. . TRBJ2-7 TRBV11-2 TGTGCCAGCAGCTTAGTGGGGAGAACCTACGAGCAGTACTTC CASSLVGRTYEQYF
. once TRBJ2-2 TRBV5-1 TGCGCCAGCAGCCCCGCCGGGCCCGGTAACCCATCTTTAAAAAACACCGGGGAGCTGTTTTTT CASSPAGPGNPSLKNTGELFF
. . TRBJ1-6 TRBV6-5 TGTGCCAGCAAACGGGGTTCCTATAATTCACCCCTCCACTTT CASKRGSYNSPLHF
. . TRBJ2-2 TRBV25-1 TGTGCCAGCAGTGATGGGGAGCTGTTTTTT CASSDGELFF
. . TRBJ2-7 TRBV9 TGTGCCAGCAGCGTAGGGGGGTTGACCGAGCAGTACTTC CASSVGGLTEQYF
. once TRBJ2-7 TRBV12-3/TRBV12-4 TGTGCCAGCAGTAGGACAGCAATCTACGAGCAGTACTTC CASSRTAIYEQYF
TRBD1 . TRBJ1-6 TRBV7-7 TGTGCTAGCAGCTTAGCGACGGGACAGGGGGATAATTCACCCCTCCACTTT CASSLATGQGDNSPLHF
. few TRBJ2-5 TRBV28 TGTGCCATCTTAAACCCGTACCAAGAGACCCAGTACTTC CAILNPYQETQYF
. . TRBJ2-1 TRBV5-1 TGCGCCAGCAGCTTGGAATGGGTGAATGAGCAGTTCTTC CASSLEWVNEQFF
TRBD2 . TRBJ2-2 TRBV6-6 TGTGCCAGCAGCCACCTTCTACGGACTAGCGGGAGGACGAACACCGGGGAGCTGTTTTTT CASSHLLRTSGRTNTGELFF
. . TRBJ1-2 TRBV5-1 TGCGCCAGCAGCTTCCGGGGCGGATATGGCTACACCTTC CASSFRGGYGYTF
. . TRBJ1-2 TRBV13 TGTGCCAGCAGCTTGAGGACGGTGAACTATGGCTACACCTTC CASSLRTVNYGYTF
. few TRBJ1-5 TRBV20-1 TGCAGTGCTAGTTCCGGGCATAGCAATCAGCCCCAGCATTTT CSASSGHSNQPQHF
. . TRBJ1-1 TRBV27 TGTGCCAGCAGTTCACCCTGGGGCACTGAAGCTTTCTTT CASSSPWGTEAFF
. . TRBJ2-1 TRBV18 TGTGCCAGCTCACCGGGACATGAGGAGCAGTTCTTC CASSPGHEEQFF
TRBD1 once TRBJ1-4 TRBV3-1/TRBV3-2 TGTGCCAGCAACCCACCGACAGGGCGAGTTGGTAATGAAAAACTGTTTTTT CASNPPTGRVGNEKLFF
TRBD1 . TRBJ2-7 TRBV29-1 TGCAGCGTGCTCACCGGGACAGGATCCTACGAGCAGTACTTC CSVLTGTGSYEQYF
. . TRBJ1-2 TRBV6-5 TGTGCCAGCAGTTCCCCGACTGGCTACACCTTC CASSSPTGYTF
. . TRBJ2-3 TRBV24-1 TGTGCCACCAGTGATATGGGCGGAGATGATACGCAGTATTTT CATSDMGGDDTQYF
. . TRBJ1-1 TRBV7-8 TGTGCCAGCAGCCTACAGGGGAACACTGAAGCTTTCTTT CASSLQGNTEAFF
TRBD1 . TRBJ1-5 TRBV2 TGTGCCAGCAGTCCGGGTAGGGGACAGGGGATTAATAGCAATCAGCCCCAGCATTTT CASSPGRGQGINSNQPQHF
TRBD2 . TRBJ2-1 TRBV9 TGTGCCAGCAGCGTAGAGTCAGCGGGGGTGTGGGATGAGCAGTTCTTC CASSVESAGVWDEQFF
. . TRBJ1-5 TRBV28 TGTGCCAGCAGCCAAAATAGGCCCCAGCATTTT CASSQNRPQHF
. . TRBJ2-7 TRBV27 TGTGCCAGCAGTTTAGTCAGGGGCGACGAGCAGTACTTC CASSLVRGDEQYF
. . TRBJ2-1 TRBV4-3 TGCGCCAGCAGCCAAGACCTTGCCGGGACTTACTCCTACAATGAGCAGTTCTTC CASSQDLAGTYSYNEQFF
TRBD1 . TRBJ2-3 TRBV28 TGTGCCAGCAGACTAACCGGGACAGGGGGACAAGATACGCAGTATTTT CASRLTGTGGQDTQYF
. . TRBJ2-7 TRBV15 TGTGCCACCAGCAGGCCCGGGTCCTTGCAGTACTTC CATSRPGSLQYF
. . TRBJ1-3 TRBV6-2/TRBV6-3 TGTGCCAGCAGTTACTCGGGAAACACCATATATTTT CASSYSGNTIYF
TRBD2 . TRBJ2-3 TRBV11-3 TGTGCCAGCAGCCGTTATGTGGGGGGGGAAGATACGCAGTATTTT CASSRYVGGEDTQYF
. . TRBJ2-1 TRBV28 TGTGCCAGCATGGCGGACTCCTACAATGAGCAGTTCTTC CASMADSYNEQFF
TRBD1 once TRBJ1-6 TRBV11-2 TGTGCCAGCAGCACTCGGACAGGGGGTAATTCACCCCTCCACTTT CASSTRTGGNSPLHF
. few TRBJ1-2 TRBV6-5 TGTGCCAGCAACAGAGATAACTATGGCTACACCTTC CASNRDNYGYTF
. . TRBJ2-3 TRBV29-1 TGCAGCTCTGGGAGCACAGATACGCAGTATTTT CSSGSTDTQYF
. once TRBJ1-4 TRBV3-1/TRBV3-2 TGTGCCAGCAGCCAGGACCGCAGTAATGAAAAACTGTTTTTT CASSQDRSNEKLFF
. . TRBJ2-7 TRBV5-5 TGTGCCAGCAGCTTGAATAGGGTCCACGAGCAGTACTTC CASSLNRVHEQYF
. . TRBJ2-6 TRBV18 TGTGCCAGCTCACGCGGACAGTCCAGCTCTGGGGCCAACGTCCTGACTTTC CASSRGQSSSGANVLTF
TRBD2 . TRBJ2-3 TRBV3-1/TRBV3-2 TGTGCCAGCAGCCAAGATCGGCTAGCGGGAGGCACAGATACGCAGTATTTT CASSQDRLAGGTDTQYF
TRBD1 . TRBJ2-2 TRBV28 TGTGCCAGCAGTAGGACAGGGAGCACCGGGGAGCTGTTTTTT CASSRTGSTGELFF
TRBD1 few TRBJ2-2 TRBV5-4 TGTGCCAGCAGCTTGGGGACAGGGGCTACCGGGGAGCTGTTTTTT CASSLGTGATGELFF
. . TRBJ1-1 TRBV7-8 TGTGCCAGCAGCTTAGAAGTCAGCGCAATGAACACTGAAGCTTTCTTT CASSLEVSAMNTEAFF